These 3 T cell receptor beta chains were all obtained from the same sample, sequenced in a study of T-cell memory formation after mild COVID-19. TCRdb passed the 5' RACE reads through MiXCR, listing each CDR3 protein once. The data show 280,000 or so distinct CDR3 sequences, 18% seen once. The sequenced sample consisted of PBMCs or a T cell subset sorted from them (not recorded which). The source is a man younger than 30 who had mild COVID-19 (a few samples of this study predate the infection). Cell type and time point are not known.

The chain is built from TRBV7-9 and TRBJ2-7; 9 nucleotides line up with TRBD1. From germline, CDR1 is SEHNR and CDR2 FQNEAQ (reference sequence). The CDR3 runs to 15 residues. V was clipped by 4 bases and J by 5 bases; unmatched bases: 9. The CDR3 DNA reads TGTGCCAGCAGCTCCGGGACAGGGATCCGTCACGAGCAGTACTTC. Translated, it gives CASSSGTGIRHEQYF.

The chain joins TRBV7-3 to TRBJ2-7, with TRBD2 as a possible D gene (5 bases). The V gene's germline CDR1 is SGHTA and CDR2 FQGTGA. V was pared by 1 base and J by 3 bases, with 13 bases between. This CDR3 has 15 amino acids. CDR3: CASSLSGQANYEQYF. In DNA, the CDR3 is TGTGCCAGCAGCTTAAGCGGGCAGGCCAACTACGAGCAGTACTTC.

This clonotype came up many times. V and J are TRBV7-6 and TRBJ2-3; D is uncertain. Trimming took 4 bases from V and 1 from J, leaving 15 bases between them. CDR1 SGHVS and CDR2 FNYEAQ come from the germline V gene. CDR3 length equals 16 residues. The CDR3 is CASSSRLADRTDTQYF. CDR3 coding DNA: TGTGCCAGCAGCTCCCGATTGGCAGACCGCACAGATACGCAGTATTTT.